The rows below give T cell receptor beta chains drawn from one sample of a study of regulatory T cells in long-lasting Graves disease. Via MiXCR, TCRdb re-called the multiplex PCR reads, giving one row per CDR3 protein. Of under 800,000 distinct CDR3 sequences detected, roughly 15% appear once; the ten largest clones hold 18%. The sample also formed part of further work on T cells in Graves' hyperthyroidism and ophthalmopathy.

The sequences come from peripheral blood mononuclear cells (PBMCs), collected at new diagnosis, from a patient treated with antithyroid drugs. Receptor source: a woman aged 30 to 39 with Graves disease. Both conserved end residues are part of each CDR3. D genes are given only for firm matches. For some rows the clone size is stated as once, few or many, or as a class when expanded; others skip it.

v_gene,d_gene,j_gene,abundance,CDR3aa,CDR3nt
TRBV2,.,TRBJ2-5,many,CASSEGWETQYF,TGTGCCAGCAGTGAAGGTTGGGAGACCCAGTACTTC
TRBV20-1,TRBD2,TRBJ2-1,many,CSASGTSGSGEQFF,TGCAGTGCTAGCGGGACTAGCGGGAGTGGAGAGCAGTTCTTC
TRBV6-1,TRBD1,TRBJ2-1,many,CASKARQGRNEQFF,TGTGCCAGCAAGGCCCGACAGGGAAGGAATGAGCAGTTCTTC
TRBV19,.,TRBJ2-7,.,CASSTSGNQGRQYF,TGTGCCAGTAGTACGTCCGGGAACCAAGGACGGCAGTACTTC
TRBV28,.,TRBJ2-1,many,CASSLGEWDEQFF,TGTGCCAGCAGTTTAGGGGAATGGGATGAGCAGTTCTTC
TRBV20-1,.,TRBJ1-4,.,CSAGYGATNEKLFF,TGCAGTGCTGGCTATGGTGCAACTAATGAAAAACTGTTTTTT
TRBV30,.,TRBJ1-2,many,CAWRLVPRYTF,TGTGCCTGGAGGTTGGTGCCGCGCTACACCTTC
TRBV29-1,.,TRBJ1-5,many,CSAVFDSGNQPQHF,TGCAGCGCTGTGTTTGATTCGGGCAATCAGCCCCAGCATTTT
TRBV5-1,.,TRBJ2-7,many,CASSLTPLTTGTYEQYF,TGCGCCAGCAGCTTGACCCCTCTGACGACCGGCACCTACGAGCAGTACTTC
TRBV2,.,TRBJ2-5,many,CASSRDTTRQETQYF,TGTGCCAGCAGTCGAGACACTACTAGACAAGAGACCCAGTACTTC
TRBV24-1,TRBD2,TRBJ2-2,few,CATSPAAGGPGTGELFF,TGTGCCACCAGTCCGGCAGCGGGAGGGCCTGGCACCGGGGAGCTGTTTTTT
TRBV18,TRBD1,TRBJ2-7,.,CASSQQPGGEEQYF,TGTGCCAGCTCTCAACAACCAGGGGGTGAGGAGCAGTACTTC
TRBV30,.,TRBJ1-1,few,CAWSSGQRTSEAFF,TGTGCCTGGAGTTCCGGACAGAGAACAAGTGAAGCTTTCTTT
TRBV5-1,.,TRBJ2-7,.,CASSLQSVELSEQYF,TGCGCCAGCAGCTTGCAGTCAGTTGAACTAAGCGAGCAGTACTTC
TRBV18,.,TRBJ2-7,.,CASSPPGNTYEQYF,TGTGCCAGCTCACCACCAGGAAACACCTACGAGCAGTACTTC
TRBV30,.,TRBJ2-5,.,CAWRTFGPETQYF,TGTGCCTGGAGGACTTTTGGTCCTGAGACCCAGTACTTC
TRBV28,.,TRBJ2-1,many,CASSSGNYNEQFF,TGTGCCAGCAGCTCCGGGAACTACAATGAGCAGTTCTTC
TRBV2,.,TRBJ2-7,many,CASSEKASSYEQYF,TGTGCCAGCAGTGAAAAGGCCAGCTCCTACGAGCAGTACTTC
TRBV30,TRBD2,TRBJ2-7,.,CAWSAFGLAGGPSEQYF,TGTGCCTGGAGTGCCTTCGGACTAGCGGGAGGGCCTTCCGAGCAGTACTTC
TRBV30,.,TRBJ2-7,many,CAWSVLNEQYF,TGTGCCTGGAGTGTATTAAACGAGCAGTACTTC
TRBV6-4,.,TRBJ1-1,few,CASRSDSTTEAFF,TGTGCCAGCAGGTCGGACAGTACGACTGAAGCTTTCTTT
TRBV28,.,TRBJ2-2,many,CASTLHNTGELFF,TGTGCCAGCACCCTTCACAACACCGGGGAGCTGTTTTTT
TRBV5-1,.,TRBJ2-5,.,CASSLAGATQETQYF,TGCGCCAGCAGCTTGGCCGGGGCCACCCAAGAGACCCAGTACTTC
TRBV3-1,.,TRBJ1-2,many,CASSPLRRNYGYTF,TGTGCCAGCAGCCCCTTGCGGAGAAACTATGGCTACACCTTC
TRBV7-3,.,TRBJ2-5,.,CASSLTEAPVETQYF,TGTGCCAGCAGCTTAACGGAGGCCCCAGTAGAGACCCAGTACTTC
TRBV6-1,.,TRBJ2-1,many,CASSDETVFYNEQFF,TGTGCCAGCAGTGACGAGACAGTGTTCTACAATGAGCAGTTCTTC
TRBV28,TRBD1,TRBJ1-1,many,CASRLTGVTEAFF,TGTGCCAGCAGGTTGACAGGGGTGACTGAAGCTTTCTTT
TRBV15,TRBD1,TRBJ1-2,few,CATSPDRGQGGYTF,TGTGCCACCAGCCCGGACAGGGGGCAAGGTGGCTACACCTTC
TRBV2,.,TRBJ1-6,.,CASSDTPRGSPLHF,TGTGCCAGCAGTGATACCCCTAGGGGCTCACCCCTCCACTTT
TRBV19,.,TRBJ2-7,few,CASSIMETTSAYEQYF,TGTGCCAGTAGTATTATGGAAACTACAAGCGCCTACGAGCAGTACTTC
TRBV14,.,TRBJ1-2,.,CASSDRDLYTF,TGTGCCAGCAGCGACCGGGACCTCTACACCTTC
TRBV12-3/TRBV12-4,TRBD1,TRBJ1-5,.,CASSLWTGSNQPQHF,TGTGCCAGCAGTTTATGGACAGGTAGCAATCAGCCCCAGCATTTT
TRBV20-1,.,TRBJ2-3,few,CSARVPSRDTQYF,TGCAGTGCTAGGGTCCCATCCCGTGATACGCAGTATTTT
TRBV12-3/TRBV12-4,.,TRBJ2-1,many,CASSLAGSRNNEQFF,TGTGCCAGCAGTTTAGCAGGGTCTAGGAACAATGAGCAGTTCTTC
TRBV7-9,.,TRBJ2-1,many,CASSSETREQFF,TGTGCCAGCAGCTCGGAAACCAGGGAGCAGTTCTTC
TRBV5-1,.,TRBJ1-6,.,CASSPRPTLQAGRTVYNSPLHF,TGCGCCAGCAGCCCTCGCCCGACTCTACAGGCCGGCCGGACCGTCTATAATTCACCCCTCCACTTT
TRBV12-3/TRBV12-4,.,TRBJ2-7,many,CASSRSSYEQYF,TGTGCCAGCAGCCGGAGCTCCTACGAGCAGTACTTC
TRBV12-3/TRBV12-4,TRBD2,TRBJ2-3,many,CASSILAGETDTQYF,TGTGCCAGCAGTATTCTAGCGGGAGAAACAGATACGCAGTATTTT
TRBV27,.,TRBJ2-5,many,CASSPGGFTETQYF,TGTGCCAGCAGCCCCGGGGGTTTTACGGAGACCCAGTACTTC
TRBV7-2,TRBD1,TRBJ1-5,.,CASSLGQKNQPQHF,TGTGCCAGCAGCTTGGGACAGAAAAATCAGCCCCAGCATTTT
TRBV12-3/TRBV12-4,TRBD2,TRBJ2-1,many,CASSLIGGVYNEQFF,TGTGCCAGCAGTTTAATTGGGGGGGTCTACAATGAGCAGTTCTTC
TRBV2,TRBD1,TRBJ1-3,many,CASRSGGAVGNTIYF,TGTGCCAGCAGATCAGGGGGCGCGGTTGGAAACACCATATATTTT
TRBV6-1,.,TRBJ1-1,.,CASSNTGGNTEAFF,TGTGCCAGCAGTAATACGGGGGGGAACACTGAAGCTTTCTTT
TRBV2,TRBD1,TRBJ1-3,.,CASSGQGKLLGNTIYF,TGTGCCAGCTCGGGACAGGGAAAGTTACTTGGAAACACCATATATTTT
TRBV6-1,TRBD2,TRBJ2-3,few,CASQRSGRADTQYF,TGTGCCAGCCAGCGGAGCGGGAGGGCTGATACGCAGTATTTT
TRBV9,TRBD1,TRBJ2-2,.,CASSERGQGNTGELFF,TGTGCCAGCAGCGAACGGGGACAGGGGAACACCGGGGAGCTGTTTTTT
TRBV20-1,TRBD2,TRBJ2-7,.,CSARDSDGRGLYEQYF,TGCAGTGCTAGAGATTCGGACGGGAGGGGCCTATACGAGCAGTACTTC